This TCR beta chain is drawn from a study of T-cell reconstitution after alpha-beta-depleted transplantation in children. General observations from the study: Alpha-beta T cells present about two months after transplant were reported to originate from several hundred expanded graft clones. The origin of high day-60 TCRbeta diversity in some patients lay in surviving recipient T cells and thymic progenitors.

TCRbeta library preparation incorporated unique molecular identifiers. In TCRdb, the PCR reads were re-called with MiXCR into one record per CDR3 protein. The sample gives about 830,000 distinct CDR3 sequences, about 16% of which show up once; roughly 5% is in the top ten. Germline CDR1 reads SQVTM; CDR2 reads ANQGSEA. The CDR3 is 15 residues long. Trimming cost V 5 bases and J 9 bases; bases outside gene matches: 13. Concerning this clonotype: Its antigen is unidentified.

The clonotype originates from a male patient younger than 18 who had a stem cell transplant for acute lymphoblastic leukemia, so the T cells may come from the graft donor. The starting material was PBMCs, mostly from graft donor cells, obtained 360 days after TCRalphabeta/CD19-depleted stem cell transplant. The rearrangement uses TRBV29-1 and TRBJ2-1, with 10 bases matching TRBD2. CDR3 DNA: TGCAGCGTTAGTAGGTCAGCGGGAGGGCCTAGTGAGCAGTTCTTC. Its translation is CSVSRSAGGPSEQFF.